Listed below are T cell receptor beta chains from one sample, sequenced in a study of Tregs in tolerant kidney transplant recipients. Only in-frame clones appear in the TCRdb table, and some are missing; sequencing was by immunoSEQ multiplex PCR. The data contain approximately 65,000 clones, 80% to 85% of them singletons. The sample was CD4+ T cells from blood. The receptor source for this set is a human donor in good health. Both conserved end residues are part of each CDR3. Each record gives: J gene, V gene, clone size, D gene, CDR3 DNA, CDR3 protein. The D gene is left open where the match is weak. Clone sizes are given selectively: once, few, many, or a class where the clone is expanded.

J: TRBJ2-7
V: TRBV7-3
size: .
D: .
DNA: TGTGCCAGCAGCCCTACAAGGGACGGCGAGCAGTACTTC
CDR3: CASSPTRDGEQYF

J: TRBJ2-2
V: TRBV11-2
size: .
D: .
DNA: TGTGCCAGCAGCTTAGCGGACTACTTGGCCGGGGAGCTGTTTTTT
CDR3: CASSLADYLAGELFF

J: TRBJ2-2
V: TRBV30
size: .
D: .
DNA: TGTGCCTGGAGTCCCCGGAGCGGGGAGCTGTTTTTT
CDR3: CAWSPRSGELFF

J: TRBJ2-7
V: TRBV2
size: .
D: TRBD1
DNA: TGTGCCAGCAGTGCAGACAGGGTTGTTTCCTACGAGCAGTACTTC
CDR3: CASSADRVVSYEQYF

J: TRBJ2-2
V: TRBV30
size: .
D: .
DNA: TGTGCCTGGAGTGCTATAGATGCCGGGGAGCTGTTTTTT
CDR3: CAWSAIDAGELFF

J: TRBJ2-1
V: TRBV5-4
size: few
D: TRBD2
DNA: TGTGCCAGCAGCTTGCGTGCGGGGGAGAATCGATTCTTC
CDR3: CASSLRAGENRFF

J: TRBJ2-4
V: TRBV5-5
size: once
D: .
DNA: TGTGCCAGCAGCTTTCGGGCGGCGGGCAAAAACATTCAGTACTTC
CDR3: CASSFRAAGKNIQYF

J: TRBJ2-7
V: TRBV6-5
size: .
D: .
DNA: TGTGCCAGCAGCCGGGCTCGAGGGCCCTACGAGCAGTACTTC
CDR3: CASSRARGPYEQYF

J: TRBJ2-3
V: TRBV5-1
size: .
D: TRBD2
DNA: TGCGCCAGCAGCCCCGAGGGCGGGAGGGCAGATACGCAGTATTTT
CDR3: CASSPEGGRADTQYF

J: TRBJ2-1
V: TRBV7-9
size: .
D: .
DNA: TGTGCCAGCAGCTTAGATGCGGGGAACCCCTACAATGAGCAGTTCTTC
CDR3: CASSLDAGNPYNEQFF

J: TRBJ2-3
V: TRBV5-1
size: .
D: .
DNA: TGCGCCAGCAGAGGTAGAACTAGCACAGATACGCAGTATTTT
CDR3: CASRGRTSTDTQYF

J: TRBJ2-5
V: TRBV7-3
size: .
D: .
DNA: TGTGCCAGCAGCTTACAGGGCCAAGAGACCCAGTACTTC
CDR3: CASSLQGQETQYF

J: TRBJ1-5
V: TRBV7-2
size: .
D: TRBD1
DNA: TGTGCCAGCAGCTTAGAGCAAGGGGGCAGTCAGCCCCAGCATTTT
CDR3: CASSLEQGGSQPQHF

J: TRBJ1-2
V: TRBV21-1
size: .
D: .
DNA: TGTGCCAGCAGCAAGGAAAAACGGCAAAGACGGCGGGAATGGGGCTACACCTTC
CDR3: CASSKEKRQRRREWGYTF

J: TRBJ1-2
V: TRBV15
size: .
D: .
DNA: TGTGCCACCAGCACAGTAGGGTTCGTCTATGGCTACACCTTC
CDR3: CATSTVGFVYGYTF

J: TRBJ2-3
V: TRBV6-4
size: .
D: TRBD1
DNA: TGTGCCAGCAGTGAGGGGACAGGGGGTTACCCTACGCAGTATTTT
CDR3: CASSEGTGGYPTQYF

J: TRBJ1-2
V: TRBV2
size: .
D: .
DNA: TGTGCCAGTGAAGGGAGTAAGAGCGTCTACACCTTC
CDR3: CASEGSKSVYTF

J: TRBJ2-3
V: TRBV10-3
size: .
D: .
DNA: TGTGCCATCAGTGGAACCGGGACCGTTGCTAGCACAGATACGCAGTATTTT
CDR3: CAISGTGTVASTDTQYF

J: TRBJ2-7
V: TRBV5-6
size: .
D: .
DNA: TGTGCCAGCAGCTTGGGGACATATAGCTCCTACGAGCAGTACTTC
CDR3: CASSLGTYSSYEQYF

J: TRBJ2-7
V: TRBV6-5
size: .
D: .
DNA: TGTGCCAGCGCCAGGGGAGGGGGAAAGGACTACGAGCAGTACTTC
CDR3: CASARGGGKDYEQYF

J: TRBJ2-7
V: TRBV29-1
size: .
D: TRBD1
DNA: TGCAGCGTTGAAGTAGGCAGGGGGCCTTACGAGCAGTACTTC
CDR3: CSVEVGRGPYEQYF

J: TRBJ2-1
V: TRBV7-3
size: .
D: .
DNA: TGTGCCAGCAGCTTAGCGGGTGAGCAGTTCTTC
CDR3: CASSLAGEQFF

J: TRBJ1-1
V: TRBV5-1
size: .
D: .
DNA: TGCGCCAGCAGTTTGGGTTTTGAAGCTTTCTTT
CDR3: CASSLGFEAFF

J: TRBJ2-5
V: TRBV11-3
size: .
D: .
DNA: TGTGCCAGCAGCCAAAGGGCCCCGGCCGAAGAGACCCAGTACTTC
CDR3: CASSQRAPAEETQYF

J: TRBJ2-3
V: TRBV19
size: .
D: TRBD2
DNA: TGTGCCAGTACCAGTGGACTAGCGGGGGGACGAGATACGCAGTATTTT
CDR3: CASTSGLAGGRDTQYF

J: TRBJ2-2
V: TRBV5-6
size: .
D: TRBD2
DNA: TGTGCCAGCAGCTCTGGCCGACTAGCCTACACCGGGGAGCTGTTTTTT
CDR3: CASSSGRLAYTGELFF

J: TRBJ2-5
V: TRBV25-1
size: .
D: .
DNA: TGTGCCAGCAGTGAAGGGGGCGGGGAGACCCAGTACTTC
CDR3: CASSEGGGETQYF

J: TRBJ1-3
V: TRBV5-6
size: .
D: .
DNA: TGTGCCAGCAGCTTGTTTAGGGGAGGCTCTGGAAACACCATATATTTT
CDR3: CASSLFRGGSGNTIYF

J: TRBJ2-2
V: TRBV7-6
size: .
D: .
DNA: TGTGCCAGCAGCCTAGGGACTCCTAACACCGGGGAGCTGTTTTTT
CDR3: CASSLGTPNTGELFF

J: TRBJ2-1
V: TRBV19
size: .
D: TRBD2
DNA: TGTGCCAGTAGCCATTTAGCGGGGCCGACCTCCTACAATGAGCAGTTCTTC
CDR3: CASSHLAGPTSYNEQFF

J: TRBJ2-3
V: TRBV11-3
size: few
D: .
DNA: TGTGCCAGCAGCTTAGGGCCCCGGGTGTCGGGCACAGATACGCAGTATTTT
CDR3: CASSLGPRVSGTDTQYF

J: TRBJ2-2
V: TRBV19
size: .
D: .
DNA: TGTGCCAGTAGTATAGGGGTTCTTGCCGGGGAGCTGTTTTTT
CDR3: CASSIGVLAGELFF

J: TRBJ2-3
V: TRBV6-5
size: .
D: TRBD2
DNA: TGTGCCAGTGGTAGCGGGAGGAAGAGCACAGATACGCAGTATTTT
CDR3: CASGSGRKSTDTQYF

J: TRBJ1-4
V: TRBV7-9
size: once
D: TRBD1
DNA: TGTGCCAGCAGCCCAGGGGGTGCAACTAATGAAAAACTGTTTTTT
CDR3: CASSPGGATNEKLFF

J: TRBJ2-3
V: TRBV29-1
size: .
D: .
DNA: TGCAGCGTTTCTACGGGGACTGGGCTTACGCAGTATTTT
CDR3: CSVSTGTGLTQYF